Following are 23 T cell receptor beta chains from one sample sequenced in a study of blood T cell repertoires in COVID-19. Assay: immunoSEQ multiplex PCR; the TCRdb copy retains only in-frame clones and omits some. The sample carries fewer than 450,000 clones, approximately 88% recorded once. The sequencing sample was made of PBMCs or T cells enriched from blood (not recorded which). The receptors derive from a woman in her thirties or forties with acute COVID-19.

The V and J genes are TRBV29-1 and TRBJ2-1, with TRBD1 matching 7 bases. CDR1 and CDR2 from the germline V gene are SQVTM and ANQGSEA. The J segment lost 1 base and the V segment lost 3 bases, leaving 9 bases of the junction unmatched. CDR3 length: 16 residues. The chain's CDR3 is CSVEGDSLESYNEQFF. The CDR3 DNA sequence: TGCAGCGTTGAGGGGGACAGTCTAGAGTCCTACAATGAGCAGTTCTTC.

The count of this clone is one. The rearrangement uses TRBV5-4 and TRBJ1-5, with TRBD1 matching 8 bases. The CDR3 totals 16 residues. Germline-derived CDR1 and CDR2 are SGHNT and YYREEE (reference sequence). V shed 4 bases, J shed 1 base, and the junction held 7 bases outside the gene matches. As DNA, the CDR3 is TGTGCCAGCAGCGACGCAGGACAGGGAAGCAATCAGCCCCAGCATTTT. It is translated as CASSDAGQGSNQPQHF.

The rearrangement joins TRBV7-8 to TRBJ1-2, with 7 bases aligning to TRBD1. CDR3 length: 14 residues. With V trimmed by 5 bases and J by 0 bases, 3 bases remained unmatched. Looked up from germline, CDR1 is SGHVS and CDR2 is FQNEAQ. The CDR3 nucleotides read TGTGCCAGCAGCCGTGGGACAGCTAACTATGGCTACACCTTC. Its translation is CASSRGTANYGYTF.

In DNA, the CDR3 is TGTGCCACCAGCAGAACAGGGGGCTCGGGTGAAAAACTGTTTTTT. This codes for CATSRTGGSGEKLFF. The chain recombines TRBV15 with TRBJ1-4; the match to TRBD1 covers 9 bases. Unmatched junction bases numbered 5, after V lost 2 bases and J lost 7 bases. The germline V gene encodes CDR1 LNHNV and CDR2 YYDKDF (reference sequence). The CDR3 is 15 residues long.

The chain couples TRBV12-3 or TRBV12-4 to TRBJ1-2; D may be TRBD1 (5 bases). This CDR3 is built from 13 residues. Between the trimmed V and J ends, which lost 6 bases and 3 bases, there was a span of 11 bases. In DNA, the CDR3 is TGTGCCAGCAGCCCAGGCAGGGACTATGGCTACACCTTC. The encoded protein is CASSPGRDYGYTF.

The sample holds a few counts of this clone. J is TRBJ1-3 and V is TRBV4-1; 9 bases are shared with TRBD1. The CDR3 is made up of 17 amino acids. CDR1 MGHRA and CDR2 YSYEKL come from the germline V gene. The V segment lost 0 bases and the J segment 5 bases; nucleotides outside the gene matches: 8. CDR3 nucleotides: TGCGCCAGCAGCCAAGATTGGGACAGGGAACGAAGAAACACCATATATTTT. As protein: CASSQDWDRERRNTIYF.

The V and J genes are TRBV5-1 and TRBJ2-3, with 7 bases identical to TRBD2. The CDR3 is 17 residues long. V trimming: 4 bases; J trimming: 2 bases; junction bases outside the gene matches: 13. Germline V lookup: CDR1 SGHRS, CDR2 YFSETQ. The CDR3 DNA sequence: TGCGCCAGCAGCCCCGGCATGGGGGGGGACCTCACAGATACGCAGTATTTT. Protein: CASSPGMGGDLTDTQYF.

The DNA for the CDR3 is TGTGCCAGCAGCCCGGGGGGACAAGAGACCCAGTACTTC. Translating it yields CASSPGGQETQYF. V is TRBV3-1 (or the pseudogene TRBV3-2) and J is TRBJ2-5; 7 nucleotides line up with TRBD2. The germline gives CDR1 LGHDT, CDR2 YNNKEL (reference sequence). CDR3 size: 13 residues. The V gene end was trimmed by 4 bases and the J gene end by 2 bases; junction bases not matched to a gene: 1.

A single count supports this clone. The chain couples TRBV3-1 (or the pseudogene TRBV3-2) to TRBJ1-1; 7 nucleotides line up with TRBD1. V shed 3 bases and J 0 bases; nucleotides not matched to a gene: 7. In germline, CDR1 is LGHDT, CDR2 YNNKEL (reference sequence). The CDR3 is 16 amino acids. CDR3 sequence (DNA): TGTGCCAGCAGCCAGACAGGGATTCGCATGAACACTGAAGCTTTCTTT. Its protein product is CASSQTGIRMNTEAFF.

This clone was seen a few times. The chain recombines TRBV12-3 or TRBV12-4 with TRBJ1-6; the D gene is possibly TRBD1 (6 bases). V dropped 7 bases and J dropped 11 bases, with 12 bases sitting between them. The CDR3 spans 12 residues. The chain's CDR3 is CASKGGPAPLHF. In DNA, the CDR3 is TGTGCCAGCAAAGGGGGTCCGGCACCCCTCCACTTT.

The rearrangement uses TRBV9 and TRBJ1-4; D not certain. The germline CDR1 and CDR2 sequences are SGDLS and YYNGEE. Trimming removed 3 bases at V and 6 bases at J, with 15 bases between. CDR3 length equals 15 residues. The CDR3 here is CASSETGDVHEKLFF. CDR3 coding DNA: TGTGCCAGCAGCGAAACGGGTGATGTGCATGAAAAACTGTTTTTT.

The genes are TRBV27 and TRBJ1-6; D remains unclear. Germline CDR1 is MNHEY and CDR2 is SMNVEV (reference sequence). The CDR3 extends over 14 amino acids. V gave up 8 bases and J gave up 7 bases, with 15 bases separating them. The CDR3: CASSVLGLNSPLHF. The CDR3 nucleotides are TGTGCCAGCTCCGTGTTGGGCCTCAATTCACCCCTCCACTTT.

In regard to this clone: Other nucleotide sequences in the sample specify the same CDR3. V and J are TRBV10-3 and TRBJ2-3; D gene uncertain. V dropped 8 bases and J dropped 6 bases, with 9 bases sitting between them. The CDR3 consists of 11 residues. The germline gives CDR1 ENHRY, CDR2 SYGVKD. This CDR3 is CAISVSDTQYF. In DNA form, the CDR3 reads TGTGCCATCTCCGTAAGCGATACGCAGTATTTT.

This clone appeared once. The V and J genes are TRBV7-6 and TRBJ2-1; 11 bases are a match to TRBD2. The CDR3 spans 15 residues. Germline V lookup: CDR1 SGHVS, CDR2 FNYEAQ. V lost 5 bases, J lost 8 bases, and 8 bases stayed unmatched. Written as DNA, the CDR3 is TGTGCCAGCAGCCCCAATAGCGGGGGGGCACATGAGCAGTTCTTC. Protein sequence: CASSPNSGGAHEQFF.

The chain uses TRBV5-1 and TRBJ1-2; D is uncertain. Germline lookup yields CDR1 SGHRS and CDR2 YFSETQ. The CDR3 loop spans 13 amino acids. Trimming left V 3 bases short and J 4 bases short, with 10 bases between. CDR3 in DNA: TGCGCCAGCAGCTCAGAGGGTCTCTATGGCTACACCTTC. Protein product: CASSSEGLYGYTF.

This chain joins TRBV11-2 and TRBJ2-7; tentatively, D is TRBD2 (5 bases). Trimming removed 4 bases at V and 0 bases at J, with 13 bases between. This CDR3 has 15 residues. CDR1 and CDR2 (germline): SGHAT, FQNNGV. The CDR3 DNA reads as TGTGCCAGCAGCTCCTCTTCCGGGATCTCCTACGAGCAGTACTTC. Amino acid sequence: CASSSSSGISYEQYF.

The chain employs TRBV20-1 and TRBJ1-1; TRBD1 is a possible D gene (6 bases). The CDR3 covers 14 residues. Trimming removed 3 bases from V and 1 base from J, with 12 bases in between. Germline loops: CDR1 DFQATT, CDR2 SNEGSKA (reference sequence). The CDR3 loop is CSASNRAWNTEAFF. CDR3 bases: TGCAGTGCTAGTAACAGGGCCTGGAACACTGAAGCTTTCTTT.

The chain is built from TRBV21-1 and TRBJ2-5; the table's D call TRBD2 went unverified against the DNA. TRBV21-1 is tagged as a pseudogene. This CDR3 comprises 15 residues. For the CDR3, the DNA is TGTGCCAGCAGCACGGGAGCGGGGGGCGAAGAGACCCAGTACTTC. Translated, it gives CASSTGAGGEETQYF.

The chain joins TRBV2 to TRBJ2-1; TRBD2 matches at 10 bases. Germline CDR1 and CDR2: SNHLY and FYNNEI. V lost 6 bases and J lost 4; bases outside the gene matches: 3. The CDR3 sequence is 14 residues long. The DNA of the CDR3 is TGTGCCAGCAGCACTAGCGGGGCTTACAATGAGCAGTTCTTC. It translates to CASSTSGAYNEQFF.

V usage is TRBV6-5 and J usage is TRBJ2-2; 7 bases line up with TRBD2. J was trimmed by 3 bases and V by 7 bases; bases with no gene match: 5. CDR1 and CDR2 from the germline V gene are MNHEY and SVGAGI. The CDR3 contains 14 residues. In DNA, the CDR3 is TGTGCCAGCACACGCGCGGGGGACACCGGGGAGCTGTTTTTT. Translating it yields CASTRAGDTGELFF.

The J gene is TRBJ1-4, the V gene TRBV25-1, with 8 bases lining up with TRBD1. The CDR3 covers 13 residues. V gave up 4 bases and J gave up 8 bases; unmatched junction bases: 3. Germline CDR1 MGHDK, CDR2 SYGVNS. The CDR3 sequence: CASSGTGYEKLFF. The CDR3 DNA follows: TGTGCCAGCAGTGGGACAGGGTACGAAAAACTGTTTTTT.

The chain recombines TRBV4-2 with TRBJ2-5, with 13 bases identical to TRBD2. The CDR3 spans 15 residues. Germline values: CDR1 LGHNA, CDR2 YNFKEQ. Losses at the gene ends were 5 bases for V and 2 bases for J; bases not matched to a gene: 2. CDR3 amino acids: CASSKLAGGQETQYF. In nucleotides, the CDR3 is TGTGCCAGCAGCAAACTAGCGGGGGGGCAAGAGACCCAGTACTTC.

J is TRBJ1-2 and V is TRBV5-1; D may be TRBD1 (5 bases). The V end lost 9 bases, the J end lost 3 bases, and 12 bases lay between the germline ends. The germline V gene has CDR1 SGHRS and CDR2 YFSETQ. The CDR3 length is 12 residues. The CDR3 protein is CATSTDYYGYTF. The CDR3 DNA reads TGCGCCACCTCGACAGACTACTATGGCTACACCTTC.